The sequence of this TCR beta chain was determined in a study of shared clonotypes between healthy human individuals. Study results and caveats: With several donors compared, 4% to 5.5% of naive CD4 clonotypes were shared. Non-shared clonotypes had lower generation probabilities than clonotypes shared by all four sorted-subset donors.

In germline, CDR1 is MNHEY, CDR2 SVGAGI. There are 14 residues in the CDR3. The V end lost 6 bases, the J end lost 7 bases, and 15 bases lay between the germline ends. A word on this clone: The antigen remains unidentified.

The test was conducted at deep level. Sequenced by immunoSEQ multiplex PCR; TCRdb stores in-frame clones only, minus some. The sample consists of about a million clones, about 70% of them appearing once. The chain carries TRBV6-5 and TRBJ1-4; possible D gene TRBD1, 6 bases. The clonotype was recovered from a man between 18 and 29 years old in good health. Material: memory CD4+ T cells sorted from blood. Stated subset: CD45RA-negative fraction. CDR3 residues: CASRPGGGSEKLFF. The CDR3 coding sequence is TGTGCCAGCAGACCGGGGGGGGGCAGTGAAAAACTGTTTTTT.